Each of the 3 T cell receptor beta chains below was sequenced from the same sample in a study of graft-versus-host responses after intestinal transplantation. TCRdb keeps only in-frame clones here, not all; method: immunoSEQ multiplex PCR. This table holds about 20,000 clones, around 86% found once. Sequencing used PBMCs, obtained approximately 240 days after intestinal transplant. These receptors came from a human patient who received an intestinal transplant, so some T cells may come from the graft donor.

This clone showed up just once. This chain links TRBV7-8 with TRBJ2-1, with 9 bases that match TRBD2. After removal of 4 bases from V and 5 bases from J, the junction contained 6 bases not matched to a gene. The V gene's germline CDR1 is SGHVS and CDR2 FQNEAQ. This CDR3 is built from 15 residues. CDR3 in amino acids: CASSSSGTLNNEQFF. CDR3 DNA: TGTGCCAGCAGCTCTAGCGGGACCCTAAACAATGAGCAGTTCTTC.

The rearrangement joins TRBV9 to TRBJ2-2, with 7 nucleotides matching TRBD1. Germline-derived CDR1 and CDR2 are SGDLS and YYNGEE. The CDR3 spans 16 residues. V lost 2 bases to trimming and J lost 2 bases; unmatched junction nucleotides: 6. The DNA for the CDR3 is TGTGCCAGCAGCGTGTTCGGGACAGCCAACACCGGGGAGCTGTTTTTT. Its protein product is CASSVFGTANTGELFF. The complete variable domain, with remaining parts taken from reference TRBV9 and TRBJ2-2, reads DSGVTQTPKHLITATGQRVTLRCSPRSGDLSVYWYQQSLDQGLQFLIQYYNGEERAKGNILERFSAQQFPDLHSELNLSSLELGDSALYFCASSVFGTANTGELFFGEGSRLTVL.

This clone was observed a handful of times. This chain joins TRBV4-2 and TRBJ2-1; TRBD2 might be the D (7 bases). Germline assignment: CDR1 LGHNA and CDR2 YNFKEQ. The CDR3 length is 16 residues. V lost 2 bases and J lost 5, with 16 bases in between. CDR3 sequence: CASSQSLGGANNEQFF. The CDR3 region has the DNA TGTGCCAGCAGCCAAAGTTTGGGGGGGGCGAACAATGAGCAGTTCTTC.